This TCR beta chain emerged from a study of T cells after yellow fever vaccination. Trimming left V 3 bases short and J 8 bases short, with 17 bases between. Germline V gives CDR1 MNHEY, CDR2 SMNVEV (reference sequence). This CDR3 contains 15 residues. TCR cDNA, made by 5'RACE template switching, carried an added universal primer site and UMIs. One entry per CDR3 protein, called by TCRdb with MiXCR from the 5' RACE reads. The sample holds around 49,000 distinct CDR3 sequences, about 6.8% seen once. This clonotype was seen repeatedly, ten times or more. The sample consisted of CD8+ T cells not binding an NS4B(214-222) dextramer, sorted from PBMCs, taken 45 days after the yellow fever booster vaccination. This chain connects TRBV27 to TRBJ2-1; weak D call: TRBD1 (5 bases). This receptor was obtained from a man younger than 40 who received the YFV17D yellow fever vaccine. CDR3 nucleotide sequence: TGTGCCAGCAGTTTCTCAGTAGGACATAGTTATGAGCAGTTCTTC. Residues: CASSFSVGHSYEQFF.